This TCR beta chain was sequenced during a study of blood T cell repertoires in COVID-19. Methods used by the authors: Amplification with reference gene primers provided the estimates of nucleated cell counts. Assay: immunoSEQ multiplex PCR; the TCRdb copy retains only in-frame clones and omits some. V, J and clone size reflect that table, while D and trimming were determined from the DNA. The profile shows about 64,000 clones, 85% to 90% of them singletons. From germline, CDR1 is MRHNA and CDR2 SNTAGT. V shed 2 bases, J shed 5 bases, and the junction held 20 bases outside the gene matches. This CDR3 region has 20 residues.

Input material: peripheral blood. This receptor was obtained from a man aged 45-65 years with active COVID-19. J is TRBJ1-1 and V is TRBV6-4; 10 bases are a match to TRBD1. The CDR3 DNA reads TGTGCCAGCAGTGACCCCCGCAGCAGGGACAGGGGTCGGCGTTGGACTGAAGCTTTCTTT. Encoded protein: CASSDPRSRDRGRRWTEAFF.